Listed below are T cell receptor beta chains from one sample, sequenced in a study of OX40 agonist ivuxolimab in advanced cancers. The method was immunoSEQ multiplex PCR; TCRdb's version includes in-frame clones alone and lacks a portion of them. Counted here are 55,000 to 75,000 clones, roughly nine tenths occurring once; the ten biggest clones make up 3.5% to 4%. This sample comprised CD4+ or CD8+ T cells sorted from blood, obtained in a trial of the OX40 agonist ivuxolimab. The receptors shown here come from an adult with an advanced solid tumor such as melanoma, head and neck, liver or kidney cancer. Both conserved end residues are part of each CDR3. The order of the fields is V gene, clone size, J gene, D gene, CDR3 DNA, CDR3 protein. D genes are given only for firm matches. Expanded clones are given a class, and other clones once, few, many or no size at all.

v_call: TRBV27; clone_size: NA; j_call: TRBJ1-2; d_call: NA; cdr3_nt: TGTGCCAGCAGTTTGGTAGGGCCCCGGAACTATGGCTACACCTTC; cdr3_aa: CASSLVGPRNYGYTF
v_call: TRBV19; clone_size: NA; j_call: TRBJ2-7; d_call: NA; cdr3_nt: TGTGCCAGTAGTATAGTTCACAGCTACGAGCAGTACTTC; cdr3_aa: CASSIVHSYEQYF
v_call: TRBV28; clone_size: NA; j_call: TRBJ2-1; d_call: NA; cdr3_nt: TGTGCCAGCAGTTCCCCACCCGCGGGACTGGACACCAATGAGCAGTTCTTC; cdr3_aa: CASSSPPAGLDTNEQFF
v_call: TRBV9; clone_size: NA; j_call: TRBJ2-7; d_call: NA; cdr3_nt: TGTGCCAGCAGCGTAGATTATAGTCAAGAGGGGAGCTACGAGCAGTACTTC; cdr3_aa: CASSVDYSQEGSYEQYF
v_call: TRBV6-5; clone_size: NA; j_call: TRBJ1-2; d_call: NA; cdr3_nt: TGTGCCAGCAGTTACGGGGGGGCTGGTGGCTACACCTTC; cdr3_aa: CASSYGGAGGYTF
v_call: TRBV4-1; clone_size: NA; j_call: TRBJ1-5; d_call: NA; cdr3_nt: TGCGCCAGCAGCCGGTTTACTGGTCAGCCCCAGCATTTT; cdr3_aa: CASSRFTGQPQHF
v_call: TRBV7-9; clone_size: NA; j_call: TRBJ2-1; d_call: NA; cdr3_nt: TGTGCCAGCAGCTTAACAAATGAGCAGTTCTTC; cdr3_aa: CASSLTNEQFF
v_call: TRBV4-3; clone_size: NA; j_call: TRBJ2-7; d_call: TRBD1; cdr3_nt: TGCGCCAGCAGCCAAGTCCAACAGGGACAGGGGTACGAGCAGTACTTC; cdr3_aa: CASSQVQQGQGYEQYF
v_call: TRBV4-3; clone_size: NA; j_call: TRBJ2-1; d_call: NA; cdr3_nt: TGCGCCAGCAGCCAAGATTTGGGGACTGGCACCCGGTTGTTCTTC; cdr3_aa: CASSQDLGTGTRLFF
v_call: TRBV11-2; clone_size: NA; j_call: TRBJ2-1; d_call: NA; cdr3_nt: TGTGCCAGAAGCTTGGCGCCCCTGACAGGATGGTACGATGAGCAGTTCTTC; cdr3_aa: CARSLAPLTGWYDEQFF
v_call: TRBV7-8; clone_size: NA; j_call: TRBJ2-3; d_call: NA; cdr3_nt: TGTGCCAGCAGCTTAGGGGGAGCCGGGAGAGGCGATACGCAGTATTTT; cdr3_aa: CASSLGGAGRGDTQYF
v_call: TRBV11-2; clone_size: NA; j_call: TRBJ2-3; d_call: TRBD2; cdr3_nt: TGTGCCAGCAGCTTAGTTCTAGCGGGGGGAGATACGCAGTATTTT; cdr3_aa: CASSLVLAGGDTQYF
v_call: TRBV7-8; clone_size: NA; j_call: TRBJ1-2; d_call: NA; cdr3_nt: TGTGCCAGCAGCTTAGCGTGGGCGGGATCTTCTCCCGGGATGAATTATGGCTACACCTTC; cdr3_aa: CASSLAWAGSSPGMNYGYTF
v_call: TRBV5-6; clone_size: NA; j_call: TRBJ2-2; d_call: TRBD2; cdr3_nt: TGTGCCAGCAGCTTGACTAGCGTCGGGGAGCTGTTTTTT; cdr3_aa: CASSLTSVGELFF
v_call: TRBV11-2; clone_size: NA; j_call: TRBJ2-1; d_call: TRBD2; cdr3_nt: TGTGCCAGCAGCTTGGGGACTAGCGGCTACAATGAGCAGTTCTTC; cdr3_aa: CASSLGTSGYNEQFF
v_call: TRBV15; clone_size: NA; j_call: TRBJ2-5; d_call: TRBD1; cdr3_nt: TGTGCCACCAGCAGAGGCCAAACGACAGGGTCTTACCAAGAGACCCAGTACTTC; cdr3_aa: CATSRGQTTGSYQETQYF
v_call: TRBV6-6; clone_size: NA; j_call: TRBJ2-2; d_call: NA; cdr3_nt: TGTGCCAGCAGTTACTCGAACGGGGCCGGGGAGCTGTTTTTT; cdr3_aa: CASSYSNGAGELFF
v_call: TRBV11-2; clone_size: NA; j_call: TRBJ1-1; d_call: NA; cdr3_nt: TGTGCCAGCAGCTTAGATTTAGGACGCGACACTGAAGCTTTCTTT; cdr3_aa: CASSLDLGRDTEAFF
v_call: TRBV13; clone_size: NA; j_call: TRBJ1-2; d_call: TRBD1; cdr3_nt: TGTGCCAGCAGCTTAGGTGCCAGGGGGCGAGGCTATGGCTACACCTTC; cdr3_aa: CASSLGARGRGYGYTF
v_call: TRBV7-3; clone_size: NA; j_call: TRBJ2-1; d_call: NA; cdr3_nt: TGTGCCAGCAGCTTAACGGGCCGACAGGTCCCCTACAATGAGCAGTTCTTC; cdr3_aa: CASSLTGRQVPYNEQFF
v_call: TRBV2; clone_size: NA; j_call: TRBJ2-3; d_call: NA; cdr3_nt: TGTGCCAGCAGTGAACCCCCCCAGGGGGGGCCAGATACGCAGTATTTT; cdr3_aa: CASSEPPQGGPDTQYF
v_call: TRBV4-3; clone_size: NA; j_call: TRBJ2-7; d_call: TRBD1; cdr3_nt: TGCGCCAGCAGCCAAGATCGGGTGGTAGGGGGCAACTCCTACGAGCAGTACTTC; cdr3_aa: CASSQDRVVGGNSYEQYF
v_call: TRBV30; clone_size: NA; j_call: TRBJ2-3; d_call: TRBD2; cdr3_nt: TGTGCCTGGACTTTAGCGGGAGACACAGATACGCAGTATTTT; cdr3_aa: CAWTLAGDTDTQYF
v_call: TRBV4-3; clone_size: NA; j_call: TRBJ2-7; d_call: NA; cdr3_nt: TGCGCCAGCAGCCAAGGCTCAGGGACACCCCCCTACGAGCAGTACTTC; cdr3_aa: CASSQGSGTPPYEQYF
v_call: TRBV7-3; clone_size: NA; j_call: TRBJ2-1; d_call: NA; cdr3_nt: TGTGCCAGCAGCTCCCTTGCAACGTCCTACAATGAGCAGTTCTTC; cdr3_aa: CASSSLATSYNEQFF
v_call: TRBV27; clone_size: NA; j_call: TRBJ2-1; d_call: TRBD2; cdr3_nt: TGTGCCAGCAGTTTGCAGACTAGCGGGTACAATGAGCAGTTCTTC; cdr3_aa: CASSLQTSGYNEQFF
v_call: TRBV27; clone_size: NA; j_call: TRBJ1-5; d_call: NA; cdr3_nt: TGTGCCAGCAGTTTAGCCCAGTATCAGCCCCAGCATTTT; cdr3_aa: CASSLAQYQPQHF
v_call: TRBV4-3; clone_size: NA; j_call: TRBJ2-1; d_call: NA; cdr3_nt: TGCGCCAGCAGCCAAGATGAGGGTGCTTACAATGAGCAGTTCTTC; cdr3_aa: CASSQDEGAYNEQFF
v_call: TRBV6-5; clone_size: NA; j_call: TRBJ2-7; d_call: TRBD1; cdr3_nt: TGTGCCAGCAGTTCCACAGGGGATTGGGAAAACGAGCAGTACTTC; cdr3_aa: CASSSTGDWENEQYF
v_call: TRBV9; clone_size: NA; j_call: TRBJ2-1; d_call: TRBD2; cdr3_nt: TGTGCCAGCAGCCCCAGTGGGGGGGGGTTAGCGCCAGAGCAGTTCTTC; cdr3_aa: CASSPSGGGLAPEQFF
v_call: TRBV28; clone_size: NA; j_call: TRBJ2-5; d_call: TRBD1; cdr3_nt: TGTGCCAGCAGTTGGACAGGGAGCGGAGAGACCCAGTACTTC; cdr3_aa: CASSWTGSGETQYF
v_call: TRBV27; clone_size: NA; j_call: TRBJ2-6; d_call: NA; cdr3_nt: TGTGCCAGCAGGAAGGGGGGCCCGCGAGCTGGGGCCAACGTCCTGACTTTC; cdr3_aa: CASRKGGPRAGANVLTF
v_call: TRBV4-3; clone_size: NA; j_call: TRBJ1-1; d_call: NA; cdr3_nt: TGCGCCAGCAGCCAAGAGCTTTACACTGAAGCTTTCTTT; cdr3_aa: CASSQELYTEAFF
v_call: TRBV27; clone_size: NA; j_call: TRBJ2-7; d_call: TRBD1; cdr3_nt: TGTGCCAGCAGTTTCCGGACAGGGGGTTACGAGCAGTACTTC; cdr3_aa: CASSFRTGGYEQYF
v_call: TRBV11-2; clone_size: NA; j_call: TRBJ2-5; d_call: NA; cdr3_nt: TGTGCCAGCAGCCCCTCGGGGGAAGAGGTTGAAGAGACCCAGTACTTC; cdr3_aa: CASSPSGEEVEETQYF
v_call: TRBV7-8; clone_size: NA; j_call: TRBJ2-3; d_call: NA; cdr3_nt: TGTGCCAGCAGCCACCCGCCGGGGCGCACAGATACGCAGTATTTT; cdr3_aa: CASSHPPGRTDTQYF
v_call: TRBV27; clone_size: NA; j_call: TRBJ2-6; d_call: NA; cdr3_nt: TGTGCCAGCAGTTTTGGCCACCCGGCCGGGGCCAACGTCCTGACTTTC; cdr3_aa: CASSFGHPAGANVLTF
v_call: TRBV21-1; clone_size: NA; j_call: TRBJ2-7; d_call: NA; cdr3_nt: TGTGCCAGCAGCAAAGCCCGCGCCGATCCTCCCTACGAGCAGTACTTC; cdr3_aa: CASSKARADPPYEQYF
v_call: TRBV6-5; clone_size: NA; j_call: TRBJ2-7; d_call: NA; cdr3_nt: TGTGCCAGCAGTTATTCCCCGGAGTACGAGCAGTACTTC; cdr3_aa: CASSYSPEYEQYF
v_call: TRBV7-9; clone_size: NA; j_call: TRBJ2-7; d_call: TRBD1; cdr3_nt: TGTGCCAGCAGCCTCGGACAGGGGGAGGACGAGCAGTACTTC; cdr3_aa: CASSLGQGEDEQYF
v_call: TRBV6-1; clone_size: few; j_call: TRBJ2-3; d_call: TRBD1; cdr3_nt: TGTGCCAGCAGTGAACTCGTGGGACAGGGCCTCACAGATACGCAGTATTTT; cdr3_aa: CASSELVGQGLTDTQYF
v_call: TRBV27; clone_size: NA; j_call: TRBJ2-2; d_call: TRBD2; cdr3_nt: TGTGCCAGCAGCGAGCTTCTAGCGGGAGCAACCGGGGAGCTGTTTTTT; cdr3_aa: CASSELLAGATGELFF
v_call: TRBV19; clone_size: NA; j_call: TRBJ2-1; d_call: NA; cdr3_nt: TGTGCCAGCACGGAGGACGCGAGCTCCTACAATGAGCAGTTCTTC; cdr3_aa: CASTEDASSYNEQFF
v_call: TRBV10-2; clone_size: NA; j_call: TRBJ2-2; d_call: NA; cdr3_nt: TGCGCCAGCAGTGACGGATCCTCCGGGGAGCTGTTTTTT; cdr3_aa: CASSDGSSGELFF
v_call: TRBV27; clone_size: many; j_call: TRBJ2-7; d_call: NA; cdr3_nt: TGTGCCAGCAGTCCCGGCCCAGGGGGGAACGAGCAGTACTTC; cdr3_aa: CASSPGPGGNEQYF
v_call: TRBV7-3; clone_size: NA; j_call: TRBJ2-3; d_call: TRBD1; cdr3_nt: TGTGCCAGCAGCGAGGACAGGGGGGTTCTAGATACGCAGTATTTT; cdr3_aa: CASSEDRGVLDTQYF
v_call: TRBV19; clone_size: NA; j_call: TRBJ2-3; d_call: NA; cdr3_nt: TGTGCCAGTAGATTGACAGATACGCAGTATTTT; cdr3_aa: CASRLTDTQYF
v_call: TRBV13; clone_size: NA; j_call: TRBJ2-7; d_call: TRBD1; cdr3_nt: TGTGCCAGCAGCGGCGAGACAGGGGACAGCTCCTACGAGCAGTACTTC; cdr3_aa: CASSGETGDSSYEQYF
v_call: TRBV7-6; clone_size: once; j_call: TRBJ2-1; d_call: TRBD2; cdr3_nt: TGTGCCAGCAGCTTAGCGCCGGGACTAGCGGGAGTAATTGAGCAGTTCTTC; cdr3_aa: CASSLAPGLAGVIEQFF
v_call: TRBV27; clone_size: NA; j_call: TRBJ2-3; d_call: NA; cdr3_nt: TGTGCCAGCAGTGCCACTCCCCTGTGGGGCACAGATACGCAGTATTTT; cdr3_aa: CASSATPLWGTDTQYF